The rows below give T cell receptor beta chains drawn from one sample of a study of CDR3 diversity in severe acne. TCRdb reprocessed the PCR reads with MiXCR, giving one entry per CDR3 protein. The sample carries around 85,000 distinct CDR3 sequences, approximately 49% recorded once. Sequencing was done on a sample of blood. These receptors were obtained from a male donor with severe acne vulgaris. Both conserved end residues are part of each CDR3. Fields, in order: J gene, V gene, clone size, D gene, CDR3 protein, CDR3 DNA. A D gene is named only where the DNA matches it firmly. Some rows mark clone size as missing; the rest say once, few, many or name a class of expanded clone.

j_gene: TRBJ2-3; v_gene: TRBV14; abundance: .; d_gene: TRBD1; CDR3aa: CASSQGTGDLTDTQYF; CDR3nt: TGTGCCAGCAGCCAAGGGACAGGGGACCTCACAGATACGCAGTATTTT
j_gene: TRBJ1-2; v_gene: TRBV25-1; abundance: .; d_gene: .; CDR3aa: CASSYLGGKDYGYTF; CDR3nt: TGTGCCAGCAGTTACCTGGGAGGGAAGGACTATGGCTACACCTTC
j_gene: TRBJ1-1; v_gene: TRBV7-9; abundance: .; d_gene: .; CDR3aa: CASTHLEAFF; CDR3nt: TGTGCCAGCACCCACCTTGAAGCTTTCTTT
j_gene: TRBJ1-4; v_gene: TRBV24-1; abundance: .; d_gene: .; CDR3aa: CASKPGQKGKLFF; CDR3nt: TGTGCCAGCAAACCGGGACAAAAAGGGAAACTGTTTTTT
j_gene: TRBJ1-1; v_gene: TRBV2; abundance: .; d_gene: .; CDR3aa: CAGGLNTEAFF; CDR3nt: TGTGCCGGAGGCTTGAACACTGAAGCTTTCTTT
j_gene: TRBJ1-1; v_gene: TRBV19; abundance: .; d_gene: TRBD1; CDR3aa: CASSISGQGINTEAFF; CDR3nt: TGTGCCAGTAGTATATCGGGACAGGGGATTAACACTGAAGCTTTCTTT
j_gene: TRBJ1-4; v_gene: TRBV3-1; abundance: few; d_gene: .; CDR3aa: CASSHGSIDEKLFF; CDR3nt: TGTGCCAGCAGCCACGGGTCAATTGATGAAAAACTGTTTTTT
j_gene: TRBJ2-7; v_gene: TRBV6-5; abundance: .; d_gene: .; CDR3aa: CASSPWDF; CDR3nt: TGTGCCAGCAGCCCTTGGGACTTC
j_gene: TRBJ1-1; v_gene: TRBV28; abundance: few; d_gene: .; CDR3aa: CASSGPYTEAFF; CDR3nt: TGTGCCAGCAGTGGACCGTACACTGAAGCTTTCTTT
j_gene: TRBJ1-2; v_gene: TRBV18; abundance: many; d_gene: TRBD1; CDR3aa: CASSPRQGGNYGYTF; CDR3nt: TGTGCCAGCTCACCACGACAGGGGGGGAACTATGGCTACACCTTC
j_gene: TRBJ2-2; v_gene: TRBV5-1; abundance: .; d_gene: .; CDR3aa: CASSLGIGLAGYEQYFGELFF; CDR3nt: .
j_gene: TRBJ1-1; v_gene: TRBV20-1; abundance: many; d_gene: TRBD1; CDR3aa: CSARLFGQGMNTEAFF; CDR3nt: TGCAGTGCTAGGCTCTTCGGACAGGGCATGAACACTGAAGCTTTCTTT
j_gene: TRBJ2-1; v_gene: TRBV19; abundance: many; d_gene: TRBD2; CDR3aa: CASSIWAGGDNEQFF; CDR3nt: TGTGCCAGTAGTATATGGGCGGGAGGGGACAATGAGCAGTTCTTC
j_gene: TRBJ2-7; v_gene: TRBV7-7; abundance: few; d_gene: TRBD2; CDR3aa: CASTHSGSGSSYEQYF; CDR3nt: TGTGCCAGCACCCATTCGGGTAGCGGGAGTTCCTACGAGCAGTACTTC
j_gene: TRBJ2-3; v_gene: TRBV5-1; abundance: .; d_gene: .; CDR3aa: CASSYSTDTQCF; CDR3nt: TGCGCCAGCAGCTATAGCACAGATACGCAGTGTTTT
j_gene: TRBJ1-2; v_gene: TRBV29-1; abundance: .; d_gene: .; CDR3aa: CSYRRGNYGYTF; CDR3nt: TGCAGCTACAGGAGAGGGAACTATGGCTACACCTTC
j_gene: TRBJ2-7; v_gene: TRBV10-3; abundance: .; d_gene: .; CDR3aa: CALSNGDYEQYF; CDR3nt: TGTGCCTTATCAAATGGGGACTACGAGCAGTACTTC
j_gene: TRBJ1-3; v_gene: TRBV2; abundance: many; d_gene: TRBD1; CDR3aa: CASGDRGRGNTIYF; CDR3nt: TGTGCCAGTGGAGACAGGGGACGAGGAAACACCATATATTTT
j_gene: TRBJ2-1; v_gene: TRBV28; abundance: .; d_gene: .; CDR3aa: CAIRTRTYNEQFF; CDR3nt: TGTGCCATCCGGACGCGTACCTACAATGAGCAGTTCTTC
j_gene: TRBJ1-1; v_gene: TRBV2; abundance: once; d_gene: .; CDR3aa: CASSEGLGGIAEAFF; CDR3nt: TGTGCCAGCAGTGAAGGACTCGGGGGGATCGCTGAGGCTTTCTTT
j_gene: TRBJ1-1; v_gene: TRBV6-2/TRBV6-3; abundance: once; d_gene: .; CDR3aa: CASSYPTALVDTEAFF; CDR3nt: TGTGCCAGCAGTTACCCGACAGCGCTGGTTGACACTGAAGCTTTCTTT
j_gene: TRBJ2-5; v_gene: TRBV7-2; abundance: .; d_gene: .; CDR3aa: CASSSGRETQYF; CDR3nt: TGTGCCAGCAGTTCGGGCCGGGAGACCCAGTACTTC
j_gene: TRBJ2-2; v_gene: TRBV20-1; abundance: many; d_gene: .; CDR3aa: CSAGYTNTGELFF; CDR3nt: TGCAGTGCCGGCTATACGAACACCGGGGAGCTGTTTTTT
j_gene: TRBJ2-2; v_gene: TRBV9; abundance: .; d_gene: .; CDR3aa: CASSVGAGASLGELVF; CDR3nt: .
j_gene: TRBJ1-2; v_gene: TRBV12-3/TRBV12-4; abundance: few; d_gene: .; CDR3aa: CASSTVANYGYTF; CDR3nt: TGTGCCAGCAGCACTGTTGCTAACTATGGCTACACCTTC
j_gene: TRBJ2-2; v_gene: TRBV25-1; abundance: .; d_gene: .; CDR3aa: CASSAGELFF; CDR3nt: TGTGCCAGCAGTGCAGGGGAGCTGTTTTTT
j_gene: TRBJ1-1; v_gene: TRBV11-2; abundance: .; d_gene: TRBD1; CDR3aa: CASSQGAGGEAFF; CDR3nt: TGTGCCAGCAGTCAGGGGGCGGGTGGTGAAGCTTTCTTT
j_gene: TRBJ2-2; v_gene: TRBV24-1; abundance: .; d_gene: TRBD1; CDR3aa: CATSDLGGTGRPGELFF; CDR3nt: TGTGCCACCAGTGACCTCGGCGGGACAGGGCGTCCCGGGGAGCTGTTTTTT